Reported below is one TCR beta chain. Its antigen is unidentified. Germline trimming cut 6 bases from V and 7 bases from J; bases unmatched to any gene: 9. The CDR3 is made up of 15 amino acids. This entry comes from a study of Graves' ophthalmopathy and Graves' hyperthyroidism. Overall study context: Calling hyperthyroidism stable required that no ophthalmopathy show up within 18 months of follow-up. Study-level results: Most expanded clonotypes from thyroid (those above 0.001 frequency) were also found in blood.

Investigators amplified TCR beta CDR3 regions from RNA transcripts. First-round RT-PCR employed HTBI primers, with a second-round multiplex PCR after it. TCRdb passed the multiplex PCR reads through MiXCR, listing each CDR3 protein once. The repertoire holds about 550,000 distinct CDR3 sequences, just under 40% seen once, with roughly 4% in the top ten. This TCR was sampled from an adult man with Graves' hyperthyroidism. The rearrangement links TRBV12-3 or TRBV12-4 to TRBJ2-7; TRBD2 aligns across 13 bases. The sequenced sample was peripheral blood or thyroid tissue (not recorded which). The CDR3 spells CASSIRGLAGFEQYF. CDR3 coding DNA: TGTGCCAGCAGCATAAGGGGACTAGCGGGATTTGAGCAGTACTTC.